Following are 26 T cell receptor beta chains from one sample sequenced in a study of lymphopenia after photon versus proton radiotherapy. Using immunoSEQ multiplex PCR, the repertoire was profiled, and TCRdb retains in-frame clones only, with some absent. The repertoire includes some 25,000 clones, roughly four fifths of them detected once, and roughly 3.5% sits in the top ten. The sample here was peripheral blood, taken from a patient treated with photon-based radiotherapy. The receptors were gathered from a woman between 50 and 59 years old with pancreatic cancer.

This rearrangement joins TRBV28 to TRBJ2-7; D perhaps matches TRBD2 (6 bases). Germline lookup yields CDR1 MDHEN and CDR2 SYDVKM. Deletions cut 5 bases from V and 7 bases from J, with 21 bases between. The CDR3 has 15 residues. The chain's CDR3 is CASSKDRDSLREQYF. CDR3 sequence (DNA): TGTGCCAGCAGTAAAGATCGGGACTCGCTACGGGAGCAGTACTTC.

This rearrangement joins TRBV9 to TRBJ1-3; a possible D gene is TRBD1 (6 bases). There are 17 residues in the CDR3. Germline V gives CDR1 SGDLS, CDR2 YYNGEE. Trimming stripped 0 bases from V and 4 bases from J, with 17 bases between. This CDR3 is CASSVDPPTGPGNTIYF. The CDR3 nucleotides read TGTGCCAGCAGCGTAGACCCCCCGACAGGACCAGGAAACACCATATATTTT.

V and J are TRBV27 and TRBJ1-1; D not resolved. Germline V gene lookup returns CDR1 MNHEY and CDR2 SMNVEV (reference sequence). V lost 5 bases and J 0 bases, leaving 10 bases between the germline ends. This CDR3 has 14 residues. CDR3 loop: CASSPLPLNTEAFF. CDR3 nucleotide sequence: TGTGCCAGCAGTCCATTACCCCTGAACACTGAAGCTTTCTTT.

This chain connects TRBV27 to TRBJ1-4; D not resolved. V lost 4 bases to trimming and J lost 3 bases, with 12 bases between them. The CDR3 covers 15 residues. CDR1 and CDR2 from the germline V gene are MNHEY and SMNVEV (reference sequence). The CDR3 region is CASSSSLRANEKLFF. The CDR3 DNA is TGTGCCAGCAGTTCTTCCCTCCGTGCTAATGAAAAACTGTTTTTT.

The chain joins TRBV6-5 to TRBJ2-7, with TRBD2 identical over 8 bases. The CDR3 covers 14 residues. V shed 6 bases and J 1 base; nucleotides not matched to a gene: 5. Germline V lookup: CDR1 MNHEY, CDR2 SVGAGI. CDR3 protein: CASSPTSASYEQYF. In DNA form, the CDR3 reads TGTGCCAGCAGCCCGACTAGCGCATCCTACGAGCAGTACTTC.

CDR3 region: CASSVYGTSGRANEQFF. CDR3 DNA: TGTGCCAGCAGCGTGTATGGGACTAGCGGGAGAGCCAATGAGCAGTTCTTC. The chain couples TRBV9 to TRBJ2-1, with 14 bases that match TRBD2. The germline V gene has CDR1 SGDLS and CDR2 YYNGEE. J was trimmed by 6 bases and V by 2 bases; bases with no gene match: 7. The CDR3 consists of 17 residues.

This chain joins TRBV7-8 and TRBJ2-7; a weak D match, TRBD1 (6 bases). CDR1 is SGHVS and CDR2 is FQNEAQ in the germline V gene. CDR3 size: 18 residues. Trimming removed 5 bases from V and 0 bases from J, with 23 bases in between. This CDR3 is CASSLSTLTGHHSYEQYF. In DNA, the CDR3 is TGTGCCAGCAGCCTCTCGACATTGACAGGACACCACTCCTACGAGCAGTACTTC.

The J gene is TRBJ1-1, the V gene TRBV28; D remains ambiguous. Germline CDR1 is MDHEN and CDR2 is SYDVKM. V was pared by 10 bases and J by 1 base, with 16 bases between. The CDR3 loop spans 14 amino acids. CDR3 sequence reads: CATWGVSENTEAFF. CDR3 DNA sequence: TGTGCCACCTGGGGTGTGAGTGAGAACACTGAAGCTTTCTTT. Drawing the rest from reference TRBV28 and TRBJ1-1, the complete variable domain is DVKVTQSSRYLVKRTGEKVFLECVQDMDHENMFWYRQDPGLGLRLIYFSYDVKMKEKGDIPEGYSVSREKKERFSLILESASTNQTSMYLCATWGVSENTEAFFGQGTRLTVV.

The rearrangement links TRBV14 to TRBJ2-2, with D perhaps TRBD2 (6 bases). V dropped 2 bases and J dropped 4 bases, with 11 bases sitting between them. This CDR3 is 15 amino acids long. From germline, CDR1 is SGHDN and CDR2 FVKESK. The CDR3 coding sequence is TGTGCCAGCAGCCAACCGGGAGCGGGCACCGGGGAGCTGTTTTTT. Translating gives CASSQPGAGTGELFF.

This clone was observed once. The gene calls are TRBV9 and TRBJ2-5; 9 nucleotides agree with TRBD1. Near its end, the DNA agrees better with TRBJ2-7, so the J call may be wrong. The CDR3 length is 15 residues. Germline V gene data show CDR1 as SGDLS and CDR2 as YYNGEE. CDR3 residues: CASSPTGTGNYEQYF. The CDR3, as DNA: TGTGCCAGCAGCCCGACAGGGACAGGGAACTACGAGCAGTACTTC.

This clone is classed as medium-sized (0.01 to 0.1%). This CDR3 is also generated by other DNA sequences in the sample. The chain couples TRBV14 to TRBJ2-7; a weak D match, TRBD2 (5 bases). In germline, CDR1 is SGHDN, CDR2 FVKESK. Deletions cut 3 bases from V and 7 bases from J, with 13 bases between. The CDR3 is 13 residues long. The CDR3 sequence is CASSQEIRREQYF. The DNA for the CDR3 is TGTGCCAGCAGCCAGGAGATCCGGAGGGAGCAGTACTTC.

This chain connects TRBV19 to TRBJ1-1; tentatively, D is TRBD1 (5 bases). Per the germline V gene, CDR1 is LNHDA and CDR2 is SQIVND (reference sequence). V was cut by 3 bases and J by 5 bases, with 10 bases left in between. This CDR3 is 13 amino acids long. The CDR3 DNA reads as TGTGCCAGTAGTATGTCCGCAGGGACTGAAGCTTTCTTT. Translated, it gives CASSMSAGTEAFF.

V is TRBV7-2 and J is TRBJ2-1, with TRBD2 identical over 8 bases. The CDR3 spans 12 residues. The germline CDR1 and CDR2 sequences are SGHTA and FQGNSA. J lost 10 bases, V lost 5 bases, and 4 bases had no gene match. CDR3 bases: TGTGCCAGCAGCCCCGGGGGGGCCGAGCAGTTCTTC. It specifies CASSPGGAEQFF. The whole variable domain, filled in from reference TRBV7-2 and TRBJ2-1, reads GAGVSQSPSNKVTEKGKDVELRCDPISGHTALYWYRQSLGQGLEFLIYFQGNSAPDKSGLPSDRFSAERTGGSVSTLTIQRTQQEDSAVYLCASSPGGAEQFFGPGTRLTVL.

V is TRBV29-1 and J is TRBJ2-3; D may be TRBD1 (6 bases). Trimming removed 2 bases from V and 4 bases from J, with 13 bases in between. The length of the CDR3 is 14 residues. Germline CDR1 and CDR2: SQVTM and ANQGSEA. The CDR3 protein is CSVERGSGSDTQYF. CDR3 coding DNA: TGCAGCGTTGAAAGGGGGAGTGGTTCAGATACGCAGTATTTT.

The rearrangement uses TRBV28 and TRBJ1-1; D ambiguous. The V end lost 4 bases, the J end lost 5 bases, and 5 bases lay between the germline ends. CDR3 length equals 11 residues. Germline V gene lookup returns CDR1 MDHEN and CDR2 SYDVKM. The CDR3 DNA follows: TGTGCCAGCAGTTACACGACTGAAGCTTTCTTT. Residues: CASSYTTEAFF.

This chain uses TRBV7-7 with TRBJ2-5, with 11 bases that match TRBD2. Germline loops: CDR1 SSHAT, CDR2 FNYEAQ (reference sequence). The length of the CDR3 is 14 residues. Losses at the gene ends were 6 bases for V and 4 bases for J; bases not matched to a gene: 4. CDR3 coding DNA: TGTGCCAGCAGTTATAGCGGGAGGGCAGAGACCCAGTACTTC. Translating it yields CASSYSGRAETQYF.

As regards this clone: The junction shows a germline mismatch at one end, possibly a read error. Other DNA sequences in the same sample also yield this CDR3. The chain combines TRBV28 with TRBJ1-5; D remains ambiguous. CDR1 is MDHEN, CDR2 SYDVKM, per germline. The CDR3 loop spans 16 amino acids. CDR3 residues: CASSFYRSYSNQPQHF. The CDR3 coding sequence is TGCGCCAGCAGTTTCTACAGATCATATAGCAATCAGCCCCAGCATTTT.

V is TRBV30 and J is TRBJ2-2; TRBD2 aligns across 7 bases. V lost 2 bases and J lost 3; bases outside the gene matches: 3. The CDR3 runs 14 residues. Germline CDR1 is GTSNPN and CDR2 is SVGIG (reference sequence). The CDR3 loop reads CAWSSSGYTGELFF. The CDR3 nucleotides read TGTGCCTGGAGTTCTAGCGGTTACACCGGGGAGCTGTTTTTT. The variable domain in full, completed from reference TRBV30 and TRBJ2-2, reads SQTIHQWPATLVQPVGSPLSLECTVEGTSNPNLYWYRQAAGRGLQLLFYSVGIGQISSEVPQNLSASRPQDRQFILSSKKLLLSDSGFYLCAWSSSGYTGELFFGEGSRLTVL.

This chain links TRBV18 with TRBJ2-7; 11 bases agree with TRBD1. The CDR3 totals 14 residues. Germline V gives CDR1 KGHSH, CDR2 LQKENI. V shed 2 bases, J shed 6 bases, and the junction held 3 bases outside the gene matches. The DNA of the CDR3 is TGTGCCAGCTCACCAACCGGACAGGGGGCCGAGCAGTACTTC. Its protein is CASSPTGQGAEQYF.

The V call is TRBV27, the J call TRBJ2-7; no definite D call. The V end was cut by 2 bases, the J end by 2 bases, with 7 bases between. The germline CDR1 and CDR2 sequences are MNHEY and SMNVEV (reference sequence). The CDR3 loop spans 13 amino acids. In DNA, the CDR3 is TGTGCCAGCAGTTTAACGCCCGCCTACGAGCAGTACTTC. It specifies CASSLTPAYEQYF.

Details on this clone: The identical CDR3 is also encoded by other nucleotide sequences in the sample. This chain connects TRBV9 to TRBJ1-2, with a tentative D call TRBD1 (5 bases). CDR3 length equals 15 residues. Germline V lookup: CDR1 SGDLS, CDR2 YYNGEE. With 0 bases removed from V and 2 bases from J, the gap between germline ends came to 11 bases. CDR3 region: CASSVDGTGNYGYTF. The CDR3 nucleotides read TGTGCCAGCAGCGTAGATGGGACTGGGAACTATGGCTACACCTTC. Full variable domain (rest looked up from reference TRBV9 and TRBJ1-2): DSGVTQTPKHLITATGQRVTLRCSPRSGDLSVYWYQQSLDQGLQFLIQYYNGEERAKGNILERFSAQQFPDLHSELNLSSLELGDSALYFCASSVDGTGNYGYTFGSGTRLTVV.

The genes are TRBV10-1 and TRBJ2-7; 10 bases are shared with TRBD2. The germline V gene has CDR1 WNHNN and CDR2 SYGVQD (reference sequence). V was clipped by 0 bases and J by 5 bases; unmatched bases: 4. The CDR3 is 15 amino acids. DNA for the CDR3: TGCGCCAGCAGTGAGTCGGGACTAGCGTCCCACGAGCAGTACTTC. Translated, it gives CASSESGLASHEQYF.

The CDR3: CASSYPPDPPYEQYF. The CDR3 DNA is TGTGCCAGCAGCTACCCCCCGGACCCCCCCTACGAGCAGTACTTC. The chain joins TRBV25-1 to TRBJ2-7; D not certain. The germline CDR1 and CDR2 sequences are MGHDK and SYGVNS. Trimming removed 6 bases at V and 2 bases at J, with 17 bases between. The CDR3 totals 15 residues.

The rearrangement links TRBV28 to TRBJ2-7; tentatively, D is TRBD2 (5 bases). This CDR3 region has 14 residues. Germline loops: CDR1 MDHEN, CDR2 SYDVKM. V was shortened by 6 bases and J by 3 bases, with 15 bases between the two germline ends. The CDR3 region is CASSRPGYYYEQYF. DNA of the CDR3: TGTGCCAGCAGCAGACCGGGATACTACTACGAGCAGTACTTC.

The DNA for the CDR3 is TGTGCCAGCAGCGGACAGGGTGAGGGTGAGCAGTTCTTC. Protein sequence: CASSGQGEGEQFF. The V call is TRBV9, the J call TRBJ2-1, with TRBD1 matching over 7 bases. The CDR3 loop spans 13 amino acids. Germline values: CDR1 SGDLS, CDR2 YYNGEE. V shed 3 bases, J shed 9 bases, and the junction held 6 bases outside the gene matches.

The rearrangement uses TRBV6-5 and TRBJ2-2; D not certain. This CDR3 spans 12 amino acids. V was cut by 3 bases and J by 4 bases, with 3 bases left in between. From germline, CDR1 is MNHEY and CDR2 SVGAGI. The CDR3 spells CASSYTTGELFF. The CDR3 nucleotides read TGTGCCAGCAGTTATACCACCGGGGAGCTGTTTTTT.